The present T cell receptor beta chain was sequenced within a study of blood T cell repertoires in COVID-19. Whole-study context: Specimens from acute and convalescent COVID-19 originated in the United States, Italy and Spain. Nucleic acid was either cDNA or gDNA, and it came from T cells, B-cell-depleted T cells, or PBMCs.

CDR3 length equals 18 residues. Germline CDR1 reads MNHEY; CDR2 reads SMNVEV (reference sequence). The junction had 13 bases not matched to a gene; V was cut back by 6 bases and J by 4 bases. Per the authors' pipeline: Reference gene primer amplification yielded estimated nucleated cell counts. Measured with immunoSEQ multiplex PCR; TCRdb has only the in-frame clones, and not every one. The V and J calls and clone size come from that table; D and trimming were worked out from the DNA. The sample yields roughly 200,000 clones, 70% to 80% seen once. The V call is TRBV27, the J call TRBJ2-6, with TRBD2 identical over 9 bases. Sequenced: peripheral blood. The receptor's source is a man aged 45-60 years who had recovered from COVID-19. The CDR3 reads CASRKTSGLFAGANVLTF. In DNA, the CDR3 is TGTGCCAGCAGAAAAACTAGCGGGCTATTTGCAGGGGCCAACGTCCTGACTTTC.